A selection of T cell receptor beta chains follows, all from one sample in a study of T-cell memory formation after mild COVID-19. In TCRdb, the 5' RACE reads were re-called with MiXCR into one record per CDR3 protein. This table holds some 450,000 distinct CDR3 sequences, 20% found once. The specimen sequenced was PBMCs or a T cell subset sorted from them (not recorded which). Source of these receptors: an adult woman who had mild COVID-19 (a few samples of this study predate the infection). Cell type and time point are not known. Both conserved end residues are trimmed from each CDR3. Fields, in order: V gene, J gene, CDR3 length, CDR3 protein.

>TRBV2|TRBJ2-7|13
ASSTDRGRTYEQY
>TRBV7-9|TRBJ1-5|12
ASSSEGGHQPQH
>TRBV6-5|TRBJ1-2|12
ASRQGSRGYGYT
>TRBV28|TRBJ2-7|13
ASSSSGTGRYEQY
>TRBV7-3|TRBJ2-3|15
ASSPEGAQLGTDTQY
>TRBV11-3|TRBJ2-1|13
ASSSPTGTSNEQF
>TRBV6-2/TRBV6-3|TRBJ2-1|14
ASSYYRDYPNNEQF
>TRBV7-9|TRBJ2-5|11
ASSFRPAETQY
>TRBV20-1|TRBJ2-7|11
SAGSDWGYEQY
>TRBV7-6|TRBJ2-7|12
ASSTGLVPGEQY
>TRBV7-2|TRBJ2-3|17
ASSLGPLLAGAGTDTQY
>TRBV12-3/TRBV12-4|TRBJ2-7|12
ASAFAAGPYEQY
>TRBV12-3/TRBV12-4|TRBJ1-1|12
ASSFQGLNTEAF
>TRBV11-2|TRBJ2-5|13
ASSSVEGRRETQY
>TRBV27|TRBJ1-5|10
ASRTLDQPQH
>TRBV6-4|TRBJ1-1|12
ASKPQGTNTEAF
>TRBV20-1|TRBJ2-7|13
SAPRTSGRIYEQY
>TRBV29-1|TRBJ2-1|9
SFTSGPSRF
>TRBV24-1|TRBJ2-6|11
ATSVSGANVLT
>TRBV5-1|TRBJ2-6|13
ASSLGDSGANVLT
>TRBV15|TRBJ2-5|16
ATSREEGSSGGIKTQY
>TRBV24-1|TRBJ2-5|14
ATSAGLGHYQETQY
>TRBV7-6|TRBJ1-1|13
ASSFQEAAQSEAF
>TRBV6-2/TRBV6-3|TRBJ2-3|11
ASRRDSTDTQY
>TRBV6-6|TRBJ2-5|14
ASSWRDQAGAETQY
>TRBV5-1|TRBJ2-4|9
ASREEDIQY
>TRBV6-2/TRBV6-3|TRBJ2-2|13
ASRIAGANTGELF
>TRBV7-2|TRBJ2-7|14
ASSSNSGRVQGEQY
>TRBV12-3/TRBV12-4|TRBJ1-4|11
ASWRRGGEKLF
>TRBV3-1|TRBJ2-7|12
ASSQRTSVSEQY
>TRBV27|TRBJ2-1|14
ASSALTLGSYNEQF
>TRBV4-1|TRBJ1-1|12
ASRTGAGDTEAF
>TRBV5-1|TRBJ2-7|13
ASSPGDFPSWEQY
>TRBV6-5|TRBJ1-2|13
ASSSPGRDSYGYT
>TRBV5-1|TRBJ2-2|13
ASSSWTGGTGELF
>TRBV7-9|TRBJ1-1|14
ASSLDRVFFGTEAF
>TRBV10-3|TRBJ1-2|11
AISAMGDYGYT